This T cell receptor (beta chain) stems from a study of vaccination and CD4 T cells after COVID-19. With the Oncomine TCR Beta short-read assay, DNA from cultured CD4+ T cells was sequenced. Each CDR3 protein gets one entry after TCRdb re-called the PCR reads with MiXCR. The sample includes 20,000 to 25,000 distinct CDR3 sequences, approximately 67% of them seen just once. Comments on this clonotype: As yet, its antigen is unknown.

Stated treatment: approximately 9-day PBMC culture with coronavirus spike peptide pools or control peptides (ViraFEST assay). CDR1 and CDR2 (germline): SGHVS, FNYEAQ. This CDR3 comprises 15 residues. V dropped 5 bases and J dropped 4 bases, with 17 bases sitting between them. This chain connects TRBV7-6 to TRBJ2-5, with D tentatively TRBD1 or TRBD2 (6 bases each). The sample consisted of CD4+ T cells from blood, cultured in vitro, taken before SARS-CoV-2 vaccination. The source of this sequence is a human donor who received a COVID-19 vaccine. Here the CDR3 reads CASSPLRDNGETQYF. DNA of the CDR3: TGTGCCAGCAGCCCGCTGCGGGACAACGGAGAGACCCAGTACTTC.